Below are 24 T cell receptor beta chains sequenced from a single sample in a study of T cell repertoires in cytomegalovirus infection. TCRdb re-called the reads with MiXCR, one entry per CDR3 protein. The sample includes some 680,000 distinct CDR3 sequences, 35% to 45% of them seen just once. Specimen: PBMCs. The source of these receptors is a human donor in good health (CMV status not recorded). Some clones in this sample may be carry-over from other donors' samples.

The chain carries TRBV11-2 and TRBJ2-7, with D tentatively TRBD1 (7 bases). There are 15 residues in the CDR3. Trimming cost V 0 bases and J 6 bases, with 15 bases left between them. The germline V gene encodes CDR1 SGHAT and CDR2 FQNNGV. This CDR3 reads CASSLDPGGISEQYF. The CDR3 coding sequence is TGTGCCAGCAGCTTAGACCCAGGGGGGATCAGCGAGCAGTACTTC. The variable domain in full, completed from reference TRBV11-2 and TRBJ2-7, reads EAGVAQSPRYKIIEKRQSVAFWCNPISGHATLYWYQQILGQGPKLLIQFQNNGVVDDSQLPKDRFSAERLKGVDSTLKIQPAKLEDSAVYLCASSLDPGGISEQYFGPGTRLTVT.

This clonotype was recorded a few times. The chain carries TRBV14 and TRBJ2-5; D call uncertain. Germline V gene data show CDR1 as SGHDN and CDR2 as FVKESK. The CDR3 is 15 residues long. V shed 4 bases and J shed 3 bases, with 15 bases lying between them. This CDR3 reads CASSPRVTEEETQYF. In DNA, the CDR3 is TGTGCCAGCAGCCCCCGCGTGACCGAAGAAGAGACCCAGTACTTC.

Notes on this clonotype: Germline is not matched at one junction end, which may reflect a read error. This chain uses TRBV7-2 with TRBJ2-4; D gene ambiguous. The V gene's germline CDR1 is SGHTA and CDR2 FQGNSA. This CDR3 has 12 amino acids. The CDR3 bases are TGTGCCAGCAGCCCTGGACGCGACATGCAGTACTTC. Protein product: CASSPGRDMQYF.

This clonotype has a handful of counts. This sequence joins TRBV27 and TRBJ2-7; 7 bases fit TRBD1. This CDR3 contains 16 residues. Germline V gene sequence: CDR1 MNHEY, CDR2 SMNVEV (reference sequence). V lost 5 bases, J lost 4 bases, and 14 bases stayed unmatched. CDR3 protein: CASSLESGTDYYEQYF. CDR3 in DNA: TGTGCCAGCAGTCTAGAGTCCGGGACAGACTATTACGAGCAGTACTTC.

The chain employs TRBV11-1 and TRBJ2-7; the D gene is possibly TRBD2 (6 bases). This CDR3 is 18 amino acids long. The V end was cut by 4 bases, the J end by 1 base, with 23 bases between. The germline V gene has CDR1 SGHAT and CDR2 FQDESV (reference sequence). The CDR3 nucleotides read TGTGCCAGCAGCTCCCGATACGCCAGGGACCGGGGGTCCTACGAGCAGTACTTC. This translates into CASSSRYARDRGSYEQYF.

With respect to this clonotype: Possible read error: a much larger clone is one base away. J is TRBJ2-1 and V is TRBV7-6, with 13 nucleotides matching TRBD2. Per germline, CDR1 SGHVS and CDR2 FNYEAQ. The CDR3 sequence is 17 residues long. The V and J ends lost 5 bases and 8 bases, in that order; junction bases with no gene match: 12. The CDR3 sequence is CASSRRTSGSHVDEQFF. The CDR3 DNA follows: TGTGCCAGCAGCAGGAGGACTAGCGGGAGTCATGTCGATGAGCAGTTCTTC. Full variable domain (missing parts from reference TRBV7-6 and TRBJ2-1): GAGVSQSPRYKVTKRGQDVALRCDPISGHVSLYWYRQALGQGPEFLTYFNYEAQQDKSGLPNDRFSAERPEGSISTLTIQRTEQRDSAMYRCASSRRTSGSHVDEQFFGPGTRLTVL.

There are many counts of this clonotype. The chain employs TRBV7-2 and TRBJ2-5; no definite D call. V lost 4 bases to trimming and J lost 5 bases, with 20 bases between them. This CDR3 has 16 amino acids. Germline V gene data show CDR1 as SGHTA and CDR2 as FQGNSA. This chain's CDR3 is CASSSHQARNGETQYF. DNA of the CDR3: TGTGCCAGCAGCTCCCACCAGGCTAGAAATGGCGAGACCCAGTACTTC.

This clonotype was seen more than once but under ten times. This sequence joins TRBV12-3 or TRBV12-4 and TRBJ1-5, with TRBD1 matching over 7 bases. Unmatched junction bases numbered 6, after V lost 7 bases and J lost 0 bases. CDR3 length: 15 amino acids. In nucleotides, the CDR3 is TGTGCCAGCACCCACAGGGGATTTAGCAATCAGCCCCAGCATTTT. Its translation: CASTHRGFSNQPQHF.

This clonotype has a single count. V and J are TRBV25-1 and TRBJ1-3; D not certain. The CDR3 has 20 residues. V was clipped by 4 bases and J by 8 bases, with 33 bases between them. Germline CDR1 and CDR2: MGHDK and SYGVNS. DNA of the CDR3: TGTGCCAGCAGTGCCACATTCGTCAGGATATCGGATACCGAAAGGGACACCATATATTTT. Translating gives CASSATFVRISDTERDTIYF.

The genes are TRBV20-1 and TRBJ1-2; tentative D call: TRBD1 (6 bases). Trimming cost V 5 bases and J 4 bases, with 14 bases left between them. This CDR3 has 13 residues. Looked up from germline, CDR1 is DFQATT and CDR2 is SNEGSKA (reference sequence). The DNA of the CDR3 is TGCAGTGCTCTACCCAAAGGGGGCTATGGCTACACCTTC. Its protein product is CSALPKGGYGYTF.

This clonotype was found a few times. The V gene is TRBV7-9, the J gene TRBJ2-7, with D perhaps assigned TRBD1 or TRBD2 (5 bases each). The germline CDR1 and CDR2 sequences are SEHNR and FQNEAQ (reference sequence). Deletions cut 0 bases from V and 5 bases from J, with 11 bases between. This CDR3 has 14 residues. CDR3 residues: CASSLATGRHEQYF. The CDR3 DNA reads TGTGCCAGCAGCTTAGCGACGGGGCGCCACGAGCAGTACTTC.

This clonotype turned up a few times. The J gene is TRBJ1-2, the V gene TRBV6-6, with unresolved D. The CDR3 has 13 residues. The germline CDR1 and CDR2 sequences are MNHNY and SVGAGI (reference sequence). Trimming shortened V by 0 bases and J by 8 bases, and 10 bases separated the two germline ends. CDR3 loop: CASSYSTGSGYTF. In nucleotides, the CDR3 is TGTGCCAGCAGTTACTCGACGGGGTCGGGCTACACCTTC.

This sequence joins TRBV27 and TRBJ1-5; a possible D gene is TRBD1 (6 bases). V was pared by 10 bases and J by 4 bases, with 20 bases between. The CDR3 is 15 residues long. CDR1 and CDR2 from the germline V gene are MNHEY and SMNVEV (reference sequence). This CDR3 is CATGGGGARNQPQHF. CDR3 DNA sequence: TGTGCCACCGGAGGGGGTGGGGCCAGGAATCAGCCCCAGCATTTT.

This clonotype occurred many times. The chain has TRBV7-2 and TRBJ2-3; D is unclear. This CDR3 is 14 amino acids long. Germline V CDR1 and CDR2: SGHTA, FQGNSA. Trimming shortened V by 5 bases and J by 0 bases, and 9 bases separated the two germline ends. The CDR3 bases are TGTGCCAGCAGCCTCCTGGGCAGCACAGATACGCAGTATTTT. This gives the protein CASSLLGSTDTQYF.

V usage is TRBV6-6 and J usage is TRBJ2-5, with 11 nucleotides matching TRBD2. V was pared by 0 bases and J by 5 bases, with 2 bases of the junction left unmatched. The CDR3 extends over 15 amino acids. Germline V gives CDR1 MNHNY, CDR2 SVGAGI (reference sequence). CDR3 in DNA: TGTGCCAGCAGTTACTCACCTAGCGGGAGGGAGACCCAGTACTTC. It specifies CASSYSPSGRETQYF.

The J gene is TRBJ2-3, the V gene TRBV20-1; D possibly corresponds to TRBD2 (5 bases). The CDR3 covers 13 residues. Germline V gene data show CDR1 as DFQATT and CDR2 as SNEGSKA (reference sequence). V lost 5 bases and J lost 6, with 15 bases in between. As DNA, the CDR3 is TGCAGTGCTGGAGGAGGCCTCGGGGATACGCAGTATTTT. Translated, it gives CSAGGGLGDTQYF.

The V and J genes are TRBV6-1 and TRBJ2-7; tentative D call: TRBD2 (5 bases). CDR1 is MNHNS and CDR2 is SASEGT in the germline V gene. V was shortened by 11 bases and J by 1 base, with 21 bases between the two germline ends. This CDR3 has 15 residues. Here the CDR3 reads CACYSGGSGSYEQYF. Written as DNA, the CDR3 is TGTGCCTGCTATTCGGGCGGGTCGGGTTCCTACGAGCAGTACTTC.

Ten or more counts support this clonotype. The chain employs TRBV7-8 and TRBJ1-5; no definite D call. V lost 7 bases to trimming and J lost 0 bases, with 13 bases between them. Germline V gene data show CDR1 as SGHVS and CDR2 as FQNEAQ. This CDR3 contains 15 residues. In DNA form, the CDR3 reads TGTGCCAGCACCCGGTGGGCCGATAGCAATCAGCCCCAGCATTTT. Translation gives CASTRWADSNQPQHF.

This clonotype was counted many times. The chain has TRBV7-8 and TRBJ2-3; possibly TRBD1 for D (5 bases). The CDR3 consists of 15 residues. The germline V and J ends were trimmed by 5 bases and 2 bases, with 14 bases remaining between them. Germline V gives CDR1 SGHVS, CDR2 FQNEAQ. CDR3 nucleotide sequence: TGTGCCAGCAGCCGACAAGGGGTATTCACAGATACGCAGTATTTT. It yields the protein CASSRQGVFTDTQYF.

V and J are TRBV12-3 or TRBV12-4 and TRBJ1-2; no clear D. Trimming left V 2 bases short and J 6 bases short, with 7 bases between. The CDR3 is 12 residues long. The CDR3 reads CASSLNADGYTF. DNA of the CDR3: TGTGCCAGCAGTTTAAATGCGGATGGCTACACCTTC.

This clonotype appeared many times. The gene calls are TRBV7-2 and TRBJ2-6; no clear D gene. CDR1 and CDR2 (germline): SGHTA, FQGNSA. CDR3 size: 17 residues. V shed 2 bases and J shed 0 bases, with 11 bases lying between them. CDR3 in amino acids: CASSLFTLSSGANVLTF. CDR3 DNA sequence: TGTGCCAGCAGCTTATTTACTCTCAGCTCTGGGGCCAACGTCCTGACTTTC.

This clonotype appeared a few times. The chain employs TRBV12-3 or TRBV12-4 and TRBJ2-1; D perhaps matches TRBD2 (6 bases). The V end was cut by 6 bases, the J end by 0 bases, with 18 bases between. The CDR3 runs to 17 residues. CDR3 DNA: TGTGCCAGCAGCTCCACAGCCCTAGCGAGCTCCTACAATGAGCAGTTCTTC. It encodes CASSSTALASSYNEQFF.

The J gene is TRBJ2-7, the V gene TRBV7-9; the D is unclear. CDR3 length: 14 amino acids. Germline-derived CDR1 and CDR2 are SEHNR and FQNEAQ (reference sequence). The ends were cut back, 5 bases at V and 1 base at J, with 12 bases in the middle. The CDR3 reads CASSPGGYSYEQYF. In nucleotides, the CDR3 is TGTGCCAGCAGCCCAGGTGGCTATTCCTACGAGCAGTACTTC.

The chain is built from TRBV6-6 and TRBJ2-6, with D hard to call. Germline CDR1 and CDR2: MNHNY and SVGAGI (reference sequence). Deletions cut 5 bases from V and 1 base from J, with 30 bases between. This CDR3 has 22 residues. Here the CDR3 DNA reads TGTGCCAGCAGTGGCCGACCGTTAATTTCAGAATGGACGGAATCTGGGGCCAACGTCCTGACTTTC. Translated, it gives CASSGRPLISEWTESGANVLTF.